This T cell receptor beta chain is from a study of vaccination and CD4 T cells after COVID-19. Study background: Post-COVID draws followed diagnosis by a median around 100 days (range 35 to 161).

As for treatment: approximately 11-day PBMC culture with coronavirus spike peptide pools or control peptides (ViraFEST assay). CD4+ T cells that had been cultured provided DNA sequenced with the Oncomine TCR Beta short-read assay. TCRdb called the PCR reads again in MiXCR, with one record for every CDR3 protein. Among more than 11,000 distinct CDR3 sequences listed, 52% were seen once. Worth noting for this clonotype: Its antigen is unidentified.

The sequence was obtained from a human donor who had recovered from COVID-19. Sample: CD4+ T cells from blood, cultured in vitro.

Here the CDR3 DNA reads TGTGCCAGCAGTGAAGCGATACAAAGCACCGGGGAGCTGTTTTTT. Translated, it gives CASSEAIQSTGELFF. This chain links TRBV6-1 with TRBJ2-2, with no clear D. Trimming pared 0 bases from V and 4 bases from J, leaving 9 bases between. The germline CDR1 and CDR2 sequences are MNHNS and SASEGT. The CDR3 covers 15 residues.